The source of this T cell receptor (beta chain) is a study of blood T cells in healthy people across ages. The second PCR ran roughly 6 to 12 cycles with a sample-barcoded 5' primer and J-beta primers. The template-switch adaptor, which had 12 random nucleotides, put a tag on each cDNA molecule. TCRdb ran MiXCR on the 5' RACE reads and lists one entry per CDR3 protein. The table includes 1.5 million to 2 million distinct CDR3 sequences, 30% to 35% detected once. The CDR3 has 16 residues. Germline V lookup: CDR1 LGHDT, CDR2 YNNKEL (reference sequence). V shed 0 bases and J 3 bases; nucleotides not matched to a gene: 6. Study-wide findings and caveats: Naive T cell percentage by flow cytometry tracked strongly with beta diversity.

The donors, all healthy, were Caucasians living in Russia, aged about 6 to 100. Extracted total RNA amounted to at least 5.5 micrograms for each sample. In its sample, this clonotype was seen a few times. Its antigen remains unknown. Sequencing input: blood. The clonotype originates from a woman aged 25-40 years in good health. This rearrangement joins TRBV3-1 to TRBJ2-7; 9 positions agree with TRBD2. The CDR3 DNA sequence: TGTGCCAGCAGCCAAGACCGGACTAGCGTTTACTACGAGCAGTACTTC. This codes for CASSQDRTSVYYEQYF.